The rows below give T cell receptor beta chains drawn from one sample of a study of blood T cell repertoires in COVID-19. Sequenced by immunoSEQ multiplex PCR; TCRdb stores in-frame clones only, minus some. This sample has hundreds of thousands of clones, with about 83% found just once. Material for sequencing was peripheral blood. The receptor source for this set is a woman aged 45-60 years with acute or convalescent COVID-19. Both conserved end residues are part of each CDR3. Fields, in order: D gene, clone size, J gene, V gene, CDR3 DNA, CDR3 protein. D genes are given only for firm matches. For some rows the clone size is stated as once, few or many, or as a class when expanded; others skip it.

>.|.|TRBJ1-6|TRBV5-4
TGTGCCAGCAGCCCGGATGAGGGTAGCCATAATTCACCCCTCCACTTT
CASSPDEGSHNSPLHF
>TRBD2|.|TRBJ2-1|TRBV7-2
TGTGCCAGCAGCTTAGATGTTAGCGGGGCCTACAATGAGCAGTTCTTC
CASSLDVSGAYNEQFF
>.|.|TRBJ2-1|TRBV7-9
TGTGCCAGCAGCTTCTGGAGGGCTCAGTACAATGAGCAGTTCTTC
CASSFWRAQYNEQFF
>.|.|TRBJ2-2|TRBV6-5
TGTGCCAGCAGGGAGGACTTTCGGGTCACCGGGGAGCTGTTTTTT
CASREDFRVTGELFF
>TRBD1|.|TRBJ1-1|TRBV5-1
TGCGCCAGCAACCCGGGACAGCTTAACACTGAAGCTTTCTTT
CASNPGQLNTEAFF
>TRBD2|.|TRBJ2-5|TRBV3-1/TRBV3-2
TGTGCCAGCAGCCAAGATAGGAGACTAGCGGAGACCCAGTACTTC
CASSQDRRLAETQYF
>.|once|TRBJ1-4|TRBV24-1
TGTGCCACCAGTGATTCCGCGGGGGGGGCGAGGGAAAAACTGTTTTTT
CATSDSAGGAREKLFF
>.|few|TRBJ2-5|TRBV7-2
TGTGCCAGCAGCTTAGGTGGGGGGGCAAAGACCCAGTACTTC
CASSLGGGAKTQYF
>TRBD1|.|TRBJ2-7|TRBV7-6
TGTGCCAGCAGCTTTAAGGGGGCCTACGTTTCCTTC
CASSFKGAYVSF
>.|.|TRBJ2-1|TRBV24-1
TGTGCCACCAGTGCCGGGCCGGGGAGCTACAATGAGCAGTTCTTC
CATSAGPGSYNEQFF
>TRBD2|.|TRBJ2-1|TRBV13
TGTGCCAGCAGCCCTGGGACTAGCGGGGTTGAGCAGTTCTTC
CASSPGTSGVEQFF
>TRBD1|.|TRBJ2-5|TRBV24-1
TGTGCCACCAGTGAACGACGGACAGGAGAGACCCAGTACTTC
CATSERRTGETQYF
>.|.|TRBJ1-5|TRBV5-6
TGTGCCAGCAGACCTTGGGAGGGCGGGATCAATCAGCCCCAGCATTTT
CASRPWEGGINQPQHF
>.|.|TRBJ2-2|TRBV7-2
TGTGCCAGCAGCACAAGTATCGGGACAACAACCGGGGAGCTGTTTTTT
CASSTSIGTTTGELFF
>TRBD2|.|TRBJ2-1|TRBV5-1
TGCGCCAGCAGCCCCGGGACTAGCGAGAGCTCCTACAATGAGCAGTTCTTC
CASSPGTSESSYNEQFF
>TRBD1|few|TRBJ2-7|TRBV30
TGTGCCTGGAGTGTACAGGGACAGGTCGCCTACGAGCAGTACTTC
CAWSVQGQVAYEQYF
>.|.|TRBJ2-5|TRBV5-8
TGTGCCAGCAGCTGGACACTCCAAGAGACCCAGTACTTC
CASSWTLQETQYF
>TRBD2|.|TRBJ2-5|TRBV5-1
TGCGCCAGCAGCTTGGTTGGGGCTAGCGGGCAAGAGACCCAGTACTTC
CASSLVGASGQETQYF
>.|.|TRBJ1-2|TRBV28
TGTGCCAGCAGAGAAGGGGGTAAGGGCTACACCTTC
CASREGGKGYTF
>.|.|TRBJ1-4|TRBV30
TGTGCCTGGAGTTCTCGGCAGGGTGAAAAACTGTTTTTT
CAWSSRQGEKLFF
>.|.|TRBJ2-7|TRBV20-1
TGCAGTGTGAGGGCGAACGAGCAGTACTTC
CSVRANEQYF
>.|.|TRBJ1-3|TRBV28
TGTGCCAGCAGGATCTCCGGAGGGAGCTCTGGAAACACCATATATTTT
CASRISGGSSGNTIYF
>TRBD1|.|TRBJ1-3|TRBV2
TGTGCCAGCAGTGCTCAGGGGACAGGGGCTGGAAACACCATATATTTT
CASSAQGTGAGNTIYF
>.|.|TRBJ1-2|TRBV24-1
TGTGCCACCAGTGAGAACGGCGGATGGAGCTACACCTTC
CATSENGGWSYTF
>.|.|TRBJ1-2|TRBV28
TGTGCCAGCAGCCCGGGAAAGGTTGGGGCTAACTATGGCTACACCTTC
CASSPGKVGANYGYTF
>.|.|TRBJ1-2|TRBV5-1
TGCGCCAGCAGCTTGACAGGCGGCAACTATGGCTACACCTTC
CASSLTGGNYGYTF
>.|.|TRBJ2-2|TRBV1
TGCACCAGCAGCCGAGGAGAATACACCGGGGAGCTGTTTTTT
CTSSRGEYTGELFF
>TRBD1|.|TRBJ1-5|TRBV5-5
TGTGCCAGCAGCCGGAGGGGACAGGGGGGAAATCAGCCCCAGCATTTT
CASSRRGQGGNQPQHF
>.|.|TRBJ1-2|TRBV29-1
TGCAGCGTTGGTGGTCAGGGGAATGGCTACACCTTC
CSVGGQGNGYTF
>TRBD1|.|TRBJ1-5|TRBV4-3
TGCGCCAGCAGCCAAAACAGGGGCCGGGGGTTGGCCCAGCATTTT
CASSQNRGRGLAQHF
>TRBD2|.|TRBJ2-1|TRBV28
TGTGCCACCTCCCGCTCTCGGGGACTAGCGGGATCGTACAATGAGCAGTTCTTC
CATSRSRGLAGSYNEQFF